This T cell receptor beta chain is drawn from a study of CD8 T cells in ankylosing spondylitis. TCRdb reprocessed the 5' RACE reads via MiXCR and lists one record per CDR3 protein. The sample comprises approximately 550,000 distinct CDR3 sequences, roughly 12% of which are singletons, and nearly 7% rests with the top ten. General study findings and limits: Ankylosing spondylitis blood appeared to carry a characteristic TCR beta motif of roughly eight highly homologous variants.

This clonotype occurred a few times. Its matching antigen is unknown. Specimen: blood, either unsorted or a sorted T cell fraction (not recorded which). This TCR was sampled from a male donor with ankylosing spondylitis.

The CDR3 reads CASSLMGLGGTGELFF. The CDR3, as DNA: TGCGCCAGCAGCTTAATGGGACTAGGGGGCACCGGGGAGCTGTTTTTT. The chain has TRBV5-1 and TRBJ2-2, with 8 bases identical to TRBD2. The V gene's germline CDR1 is SGHRS and CDR2 YFSETQ. This CDR3 has 16 residues. V was pared by 2 bases and J by 4 bases, with 7 bases of the junction left unmatched.